This T cell receptor beta chain emerged from a study of blood T cell repertoires in COVID-19. Study details: Samples representing acute and convalescent COVID-19 were sourced from the United States, Italy and Spain.

Per the original data handling: The assay estimated nucleated cells by amplifying reference gene primers. Here immunoSEQ multiplex PCR was the method, and the copy in TCRdb shows in-frame clones only, minus some. That table gives V, J and clone size, and the DNA gave D and trimming. The repertoire holds over 250,000 clones, with roughly 87% as singletons. This TCR came from a woman under 30 who had recovered from COVID-19. Sequenced: PBMCs or T cells enriched from blood (not recorded which).

CDR3: CASSLGTDGLAGNEQFF. The CDR3 DNA is TGTGCCAGCAGCCTGGGGACAGATGGACTAGCGGGCAATGAGCAGTTCTTC. The chain couples TRBV7-2 to TRBJ2-1; 11 positions match TRBD2. CDR1 SGHTA and CDR2 FQGNSA come from the germline V gene. This CDR3 comprises 17 residues. The V segment lost 5 bases and the J segment 6 bases; nucleotides outside the gene matches: 12.